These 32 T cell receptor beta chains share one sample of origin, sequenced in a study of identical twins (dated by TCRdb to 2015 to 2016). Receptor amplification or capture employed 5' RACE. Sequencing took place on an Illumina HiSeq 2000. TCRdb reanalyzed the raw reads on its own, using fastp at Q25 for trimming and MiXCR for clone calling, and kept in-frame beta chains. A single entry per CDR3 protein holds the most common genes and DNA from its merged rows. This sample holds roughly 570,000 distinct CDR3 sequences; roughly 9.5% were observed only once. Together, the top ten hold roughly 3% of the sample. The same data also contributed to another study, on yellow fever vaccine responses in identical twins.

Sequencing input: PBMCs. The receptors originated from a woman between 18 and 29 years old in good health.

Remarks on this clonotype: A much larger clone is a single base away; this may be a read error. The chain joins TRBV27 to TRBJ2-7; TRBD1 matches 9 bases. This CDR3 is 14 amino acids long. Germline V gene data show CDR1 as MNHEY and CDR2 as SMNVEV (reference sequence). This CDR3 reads CPSRWTGVVGSQYF. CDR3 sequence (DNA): TGTCCCAGCAGGTGGACAGGGGTCGTAGGGTCCCAGTACTTC.

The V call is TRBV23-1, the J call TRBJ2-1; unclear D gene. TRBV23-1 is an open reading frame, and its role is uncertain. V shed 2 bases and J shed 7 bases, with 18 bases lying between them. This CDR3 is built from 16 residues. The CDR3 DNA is TGCGCCAGCAGTCAAGCTGGCCTAGGAGCGTTAAATGAGCAGTTCTTC. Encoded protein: CASSQAGLGALNEQFF.

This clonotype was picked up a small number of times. In DNA, the CDR3 is TGTGCCAGTTCAAAAGACGCAGGGTTCACTGAAGCTTTCTTT. It specifies CASSKDAGFTEAFF. The genes are TRBV19 and TRBJ1-1; perhaps TRBD1 as D (5 bases). This CDR3 is 14 amino acids long. From germline, CDR1 is LNHDA and CDR2 SQIVND (reference sequence). V lost 8 bases and J 4 bases, leaving 17 bases between the germline ends.

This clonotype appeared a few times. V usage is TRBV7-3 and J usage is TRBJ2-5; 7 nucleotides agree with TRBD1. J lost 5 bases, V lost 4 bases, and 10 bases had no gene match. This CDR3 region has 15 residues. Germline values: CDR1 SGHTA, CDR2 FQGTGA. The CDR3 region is CASSSTGVGTETQYF. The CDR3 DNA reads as TGTGCCAGCAGCTCTACAGGGGTGGGCACGGAGACCCAGTACTTC.

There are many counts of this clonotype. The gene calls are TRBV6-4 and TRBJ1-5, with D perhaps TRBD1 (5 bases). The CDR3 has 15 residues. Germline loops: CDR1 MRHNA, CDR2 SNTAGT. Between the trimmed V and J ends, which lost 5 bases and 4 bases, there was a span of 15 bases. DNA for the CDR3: TGTGCCAGCAGTCCCTGGGACGGTCCAAATCAGCCCCAGCATTTT. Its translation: CASSPWDGPNQPQHF.

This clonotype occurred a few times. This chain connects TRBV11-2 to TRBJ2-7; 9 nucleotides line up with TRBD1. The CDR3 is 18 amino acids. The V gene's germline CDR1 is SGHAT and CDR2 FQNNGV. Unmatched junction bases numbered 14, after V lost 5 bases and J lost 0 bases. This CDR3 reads CASSRLGQGTAPSYEQYF. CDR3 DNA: TGTGCCAGCAGCCGCCTAGGACAGGGGACAGCCCCCTCCTACGAGCAGTACTTC.

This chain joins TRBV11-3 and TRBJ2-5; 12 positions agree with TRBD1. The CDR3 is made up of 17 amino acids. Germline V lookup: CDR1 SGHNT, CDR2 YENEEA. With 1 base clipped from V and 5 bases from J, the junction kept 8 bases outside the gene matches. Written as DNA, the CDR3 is TGTGCCAGCAGCTTAGCGGCGGGGACAGGGGGCCTGGAGACCCAGTACTTC. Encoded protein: CASSLAAGTGGLETQYF.

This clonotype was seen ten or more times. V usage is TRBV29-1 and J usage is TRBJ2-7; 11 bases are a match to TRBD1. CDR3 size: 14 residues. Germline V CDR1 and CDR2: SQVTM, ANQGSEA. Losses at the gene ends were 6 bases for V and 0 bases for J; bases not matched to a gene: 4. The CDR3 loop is CSVGTGGASYEQYF. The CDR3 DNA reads TGCAGCGTGGGGACAGGGGGGGCCTCCTACGAGCAGTACTTC.

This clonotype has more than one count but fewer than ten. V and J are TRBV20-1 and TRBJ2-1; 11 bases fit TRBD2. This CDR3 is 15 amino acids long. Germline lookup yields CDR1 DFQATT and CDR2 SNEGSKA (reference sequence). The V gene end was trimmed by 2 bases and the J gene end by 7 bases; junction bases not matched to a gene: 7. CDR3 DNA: TGCAGTGCTAGATCAGGTAGCGGGGGGGCAAATGAGCAGTTCTTC. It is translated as CSARSGSGGANEQFF.

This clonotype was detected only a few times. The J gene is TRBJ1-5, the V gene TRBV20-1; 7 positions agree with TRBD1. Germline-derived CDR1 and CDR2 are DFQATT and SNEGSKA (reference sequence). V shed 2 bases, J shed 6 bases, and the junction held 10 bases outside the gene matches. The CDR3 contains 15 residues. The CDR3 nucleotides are TGCAGTGCTAGACCCGACAGGGTCGTGGGTCAGCCCCAGCATTTT. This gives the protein CSARPDRVVGQPQHF.

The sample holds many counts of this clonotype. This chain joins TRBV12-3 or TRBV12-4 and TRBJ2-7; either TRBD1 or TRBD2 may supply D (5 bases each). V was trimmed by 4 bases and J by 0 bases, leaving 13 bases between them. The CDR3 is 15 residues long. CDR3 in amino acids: CASSSTGTVSYEQYF. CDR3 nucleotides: TGTGCCAGCAGTTCGACCGGGACCGTCTCCTACGAGCAGTACTTC.

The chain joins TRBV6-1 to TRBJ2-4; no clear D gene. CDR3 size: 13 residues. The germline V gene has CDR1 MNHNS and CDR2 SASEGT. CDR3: CVATDVPENIQYF. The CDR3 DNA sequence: TGTGTCGCGACCGACGTCCCCGAGAACATTCAGTACTTC.

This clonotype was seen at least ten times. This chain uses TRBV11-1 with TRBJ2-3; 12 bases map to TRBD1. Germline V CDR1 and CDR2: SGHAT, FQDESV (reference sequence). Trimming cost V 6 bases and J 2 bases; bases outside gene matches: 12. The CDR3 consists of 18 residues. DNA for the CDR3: TGTGCCAGCAGTACCGGGACAGGGGGCTTTTATCTCACAGATACGCAGTATTTT. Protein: CASSTGTGGFYLTDTQYF.

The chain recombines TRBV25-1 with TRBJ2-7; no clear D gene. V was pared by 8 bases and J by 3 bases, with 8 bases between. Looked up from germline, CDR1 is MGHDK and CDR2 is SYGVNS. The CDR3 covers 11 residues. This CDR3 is CASAQYYEQYF. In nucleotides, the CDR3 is TGTGCCAGCGCCCAGTACTACGAGCAGTACTTC.

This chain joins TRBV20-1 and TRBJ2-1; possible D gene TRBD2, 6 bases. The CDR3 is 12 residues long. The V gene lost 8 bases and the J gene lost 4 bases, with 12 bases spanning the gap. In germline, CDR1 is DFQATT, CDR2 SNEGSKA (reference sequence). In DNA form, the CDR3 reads TGCAGTTCGGAAGGACTATACAATGAGCAGTTCTTC. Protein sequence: CSSEGLYNEQFF.

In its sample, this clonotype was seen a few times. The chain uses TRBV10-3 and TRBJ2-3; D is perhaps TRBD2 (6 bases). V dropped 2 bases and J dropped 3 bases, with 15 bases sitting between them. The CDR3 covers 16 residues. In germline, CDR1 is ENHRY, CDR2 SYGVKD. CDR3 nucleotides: TGTGCCATCAGTGAGGGGTCGGGGGTAGGGACAGATACGCAGTATTTT. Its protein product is CAISEGSGVGTDTQYF.

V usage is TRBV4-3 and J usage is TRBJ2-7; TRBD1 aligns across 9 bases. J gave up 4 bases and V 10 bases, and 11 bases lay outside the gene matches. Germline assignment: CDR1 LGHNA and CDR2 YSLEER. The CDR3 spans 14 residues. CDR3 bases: TGCGCCACCGCGCCGGGACAGGGACATTACGAGCAGTACTTC. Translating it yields CATAPGQGHYEQYF.

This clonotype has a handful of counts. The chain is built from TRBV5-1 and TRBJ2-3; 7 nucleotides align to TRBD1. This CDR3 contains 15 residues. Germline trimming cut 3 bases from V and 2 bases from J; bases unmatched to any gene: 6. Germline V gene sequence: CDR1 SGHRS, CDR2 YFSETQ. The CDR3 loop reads CASSSTGQTTDTQYF. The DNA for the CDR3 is TGCGCCAGCAGCTCCACGGGACAGACCACAGATACGCAGTATTTT. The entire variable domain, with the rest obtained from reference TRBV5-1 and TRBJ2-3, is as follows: KAGVTQTPRYLIKTRGQQVTLSCSPISGHRSVSWYQQTPGQGLQFLFEYFSETQRNKGNFPGRFSGRQFSNSRSEMNVSTLELGDSALYLCASSSTGQTTDTQYFGPGTRLTVL.

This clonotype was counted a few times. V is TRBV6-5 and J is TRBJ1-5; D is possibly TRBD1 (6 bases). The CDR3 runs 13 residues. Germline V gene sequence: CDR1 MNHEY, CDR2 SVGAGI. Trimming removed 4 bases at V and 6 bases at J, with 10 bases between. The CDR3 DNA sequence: TGTGCCAGCAGTTCAGGGGCGAGTCAGCCCCAGCATTTT. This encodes CASSSGASQPQHF.

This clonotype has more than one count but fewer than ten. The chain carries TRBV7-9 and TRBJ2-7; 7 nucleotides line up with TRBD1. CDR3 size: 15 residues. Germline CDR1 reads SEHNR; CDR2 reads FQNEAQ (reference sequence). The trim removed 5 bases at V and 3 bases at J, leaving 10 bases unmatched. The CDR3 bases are TGTGCCAGCAGCAAAGACAGGGTCCCTGACTACGAGCAGTACTTC. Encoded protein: CASSKDRVPDYEQYF.

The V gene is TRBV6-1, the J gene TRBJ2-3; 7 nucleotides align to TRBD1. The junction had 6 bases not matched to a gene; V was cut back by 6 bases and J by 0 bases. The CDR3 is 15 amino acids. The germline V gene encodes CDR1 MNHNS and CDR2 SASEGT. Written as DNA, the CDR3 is TGTGCCAGCAGACCGGGACAGTATAGCACAGATACGCAGTATTTT. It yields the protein CASRPGQYSTDTQYF.

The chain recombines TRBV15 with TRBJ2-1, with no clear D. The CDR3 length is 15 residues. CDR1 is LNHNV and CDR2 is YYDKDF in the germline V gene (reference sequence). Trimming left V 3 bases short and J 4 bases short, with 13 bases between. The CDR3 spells CATSRTITQYNEQFF. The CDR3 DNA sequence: TGTGCCACCAGCAGGACCATTACTCAATACAATGAGCAGTTCTTC.

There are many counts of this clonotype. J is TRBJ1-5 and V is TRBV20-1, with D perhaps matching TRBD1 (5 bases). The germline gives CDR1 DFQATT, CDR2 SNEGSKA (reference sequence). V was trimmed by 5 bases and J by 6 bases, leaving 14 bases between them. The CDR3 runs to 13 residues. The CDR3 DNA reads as TGCAGTGCTCCCGGGGGACTCGGTCAGCCCCAGCATTTT. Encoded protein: CSAPGGLGQPQHF.

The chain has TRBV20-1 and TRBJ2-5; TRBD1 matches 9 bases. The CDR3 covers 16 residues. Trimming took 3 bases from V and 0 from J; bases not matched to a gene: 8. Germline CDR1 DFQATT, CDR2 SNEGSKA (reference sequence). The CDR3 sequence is CSARVQGAPYQETQYF. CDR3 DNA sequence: TGCAGTGCTAGGGTACAGGGGGCACCGTACCAAGAGACCCAGTACTTC.

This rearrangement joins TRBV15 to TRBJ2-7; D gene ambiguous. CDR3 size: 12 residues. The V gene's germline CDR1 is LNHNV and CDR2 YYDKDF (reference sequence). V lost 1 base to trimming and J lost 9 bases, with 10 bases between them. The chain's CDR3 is CATSRGDWGQYF. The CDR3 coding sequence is TGTGCCACCAGCAGAGGAGATTGGGGGCAGTACTTC.

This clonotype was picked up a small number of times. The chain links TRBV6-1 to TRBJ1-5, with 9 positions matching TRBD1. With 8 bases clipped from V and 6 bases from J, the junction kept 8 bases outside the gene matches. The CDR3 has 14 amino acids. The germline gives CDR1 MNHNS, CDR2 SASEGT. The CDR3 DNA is TGTGCCAGCCGCATAGGACAGGGGAGTCAGCCCCAGCATTTT. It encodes CASRIGQGSQPQHF.

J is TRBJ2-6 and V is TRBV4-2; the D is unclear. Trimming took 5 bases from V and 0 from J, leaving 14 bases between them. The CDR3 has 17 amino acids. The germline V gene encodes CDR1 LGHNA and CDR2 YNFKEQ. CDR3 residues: CASSYEHHFSGANVLTF. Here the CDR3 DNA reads TGTGCCAGCAGCTACGAACACCACTTCTCTGGGGCCAACGTCCTGACTTTC.

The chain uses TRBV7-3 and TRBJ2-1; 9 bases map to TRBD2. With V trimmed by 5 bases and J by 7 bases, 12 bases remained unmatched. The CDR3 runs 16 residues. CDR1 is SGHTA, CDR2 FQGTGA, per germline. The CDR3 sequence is CASSAHGGGAFNEQFF. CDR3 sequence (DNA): TGTGCCAGCAGCGCCCATGGCGGGGGGGCCTTTAATGAGCAGTTCTTC. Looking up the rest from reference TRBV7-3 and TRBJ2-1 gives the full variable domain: GAGVSQTPSNKVTEKGKYVELRCDPISGHTALYWYRQSLGQGPEFLIYFQGTGAADDSGLPNDRFFAVRPEGSVSTLKIQRTERGDSAVYLCASSAHGGGAFNEQFFGPGTRLTVL.

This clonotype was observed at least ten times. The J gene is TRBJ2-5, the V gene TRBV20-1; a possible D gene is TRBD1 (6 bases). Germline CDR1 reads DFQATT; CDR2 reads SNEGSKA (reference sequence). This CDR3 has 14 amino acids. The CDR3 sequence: CQTGTGLRRETQYF. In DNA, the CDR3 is TGCCAAACAGGAACAGGGTTGCGCAGGGAGACCCAGTACTTC.

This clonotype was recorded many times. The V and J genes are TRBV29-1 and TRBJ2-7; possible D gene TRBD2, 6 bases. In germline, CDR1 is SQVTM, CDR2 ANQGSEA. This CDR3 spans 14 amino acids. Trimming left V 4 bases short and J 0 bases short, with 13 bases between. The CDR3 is CSVVGEDGSYEQYF. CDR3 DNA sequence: TGCAGCGTTGTCGGGGAGGACGGCTCCTACGAGCAGTACTTC.

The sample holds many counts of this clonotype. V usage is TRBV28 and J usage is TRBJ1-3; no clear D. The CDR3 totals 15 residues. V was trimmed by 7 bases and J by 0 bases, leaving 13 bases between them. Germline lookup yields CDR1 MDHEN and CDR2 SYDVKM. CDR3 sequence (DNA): TGTGCCAGCAAAGATCCAAGTAACTCTGGAAACACCATATATTTT. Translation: CASKDPSNSGNTIYF.

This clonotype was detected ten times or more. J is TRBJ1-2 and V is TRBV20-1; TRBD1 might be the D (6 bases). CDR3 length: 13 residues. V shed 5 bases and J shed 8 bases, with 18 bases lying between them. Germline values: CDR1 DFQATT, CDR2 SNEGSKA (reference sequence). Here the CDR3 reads CSAGGTLHGGYTF. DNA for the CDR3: TGCAGTGCTGGCGGGACACTCCACGGGGGCTACACCTTC.